Described below is a single T cell receptor beta chain sequence and its context. As handled by the study authors: Estimation of nucleated cell counts relied on the amplification of reference gene primers. Assay used: immunoSEQ multiplex PCR; TCRdb lists only in-frame clones, some missing. V and J calls and clone size come straight from that table; D and trimming were deduced from the DNA. Of about 200,000 clones in the sample, roughly 89% are singletons; the top ten hold around 2.2%. Trimming pared 8 bases from V and 4 bases from J, leaving 20 bases between. Germline values: CDR1 MNHEY, CDR2 SVGAGI. The CDR3 covers 15 residues. The sample is drawn from a study of blood T cell repertoires in COVID-19. Turning to the study itself: Whether acute or convalescent, the COVID-19 samples came from the United States, Italy and Spain. Nucleic acid was either cDNA or gDNA, and it came from T cells, B-cell-depleted T cells, or PBMCs.

This chain uses TRBV6-5 with TRBJ1-2; the D gene is possibly TRBD1 (6 bases). Sequenced sample: peripheral blood. The origin of this receptor is a man under 40 who had recovered from COVID-19. The CDR3 loop reads CASAPYGQLGYGYTF. CDR3 bases: TGTGCCAGCGCCCCCTACGGACAGTTGGGCTATGGCTACACCTTC.